This TCR beta chain was sequenced in a study of Graves' ophthalmopathy and Graves' hyperthyroidism. There are 15 residues in the CDR3. Looked up from germline, CDR1 is LNHNV and CDR2 is YYDKDF (reference sequence). TCR beta CDR3 regions were amplified from RNA transcripts. First-round RT-PCR relied on HTBI primers, and a second-round multiplex PCR came next. TCRdb redid the calling of the multiplex PCR reads with MiXCR, one entry per CDR3 protein. This repertoire shows approximately 700,000 distinct CDR3 sequences, over 40% found once; its top ten account for around 3.3%. From fresh peripheral blood, 10 ml in volume, the PBMCs were obtained. Study outcomes and limitations: Most expanded clonotypes in thyroid above 0.001 frequency also showed up in blood.

This clonotype was observed once. What it binds is unknown. Sequenced material: peripheral blood. The TCR originated in an adult man with Graves' ophthalmopathy. The gene calls are TRBV15 and TRBJ2-5, with 14 bases fitting TRBD2. Gene TRBJ2-1 matches the end of the DNA better, so the J call may be wrong. The DNA of the CDR3 is TGTGCCACCAGCGGGGGACTAGCGGGAGAGGTAAAGCAGTTCTTC. It is translated as CATSGGLAGEVKQFF.